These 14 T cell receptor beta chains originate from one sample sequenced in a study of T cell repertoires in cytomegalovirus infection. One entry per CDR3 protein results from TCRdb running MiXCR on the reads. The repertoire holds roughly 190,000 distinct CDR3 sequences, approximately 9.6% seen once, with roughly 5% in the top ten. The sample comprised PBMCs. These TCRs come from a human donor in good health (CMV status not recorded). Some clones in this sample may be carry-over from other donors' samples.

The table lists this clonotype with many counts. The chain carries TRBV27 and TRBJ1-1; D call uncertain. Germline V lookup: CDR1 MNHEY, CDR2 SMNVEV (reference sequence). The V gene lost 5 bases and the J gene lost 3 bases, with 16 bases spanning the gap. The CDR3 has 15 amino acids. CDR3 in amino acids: CASSVLTPGDTEAFF. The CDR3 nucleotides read TGTGCCAGCAGTGTTCTGACTCCCGGGGACACTGAAGCTTTCTTT.

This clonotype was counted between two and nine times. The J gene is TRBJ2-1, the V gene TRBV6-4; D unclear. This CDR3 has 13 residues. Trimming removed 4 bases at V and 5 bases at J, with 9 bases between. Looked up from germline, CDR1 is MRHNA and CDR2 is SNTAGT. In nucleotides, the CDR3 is TGTGCCAGCAGTGCGACGGTAGACAATGAGCAGTTCTTC. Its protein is CASSATVDNEQFF.

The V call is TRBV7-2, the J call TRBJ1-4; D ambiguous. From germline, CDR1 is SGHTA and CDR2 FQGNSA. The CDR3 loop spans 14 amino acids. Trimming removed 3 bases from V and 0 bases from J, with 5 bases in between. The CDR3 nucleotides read TGTGCCAGCAGCTTGCGGGCAACTAATGAAAAACTGTTTTTT. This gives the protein CASSLRATNEKLFF.

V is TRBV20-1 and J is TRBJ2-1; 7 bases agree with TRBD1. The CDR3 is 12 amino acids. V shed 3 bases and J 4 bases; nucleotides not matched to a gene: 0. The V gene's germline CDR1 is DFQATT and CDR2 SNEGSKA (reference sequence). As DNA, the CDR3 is TGCAGTGCTAGCAGGGGGTACAATGAGCAGTTCTTC. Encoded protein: CSASRGYNEQFF.

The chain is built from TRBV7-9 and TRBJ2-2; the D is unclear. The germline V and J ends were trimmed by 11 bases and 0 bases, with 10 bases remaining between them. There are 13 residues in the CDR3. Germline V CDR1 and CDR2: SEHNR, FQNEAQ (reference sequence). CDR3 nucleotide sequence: TGTGCCCCCGGGCCTTCGAACACCGGGGAGCTGTTTTTT. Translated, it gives CAPGPSNTGELFF. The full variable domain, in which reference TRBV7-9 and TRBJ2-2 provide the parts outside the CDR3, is DTGVSQNPRHKITKRGQNVTFRCDPISEHNRLYWYRQTLGQGPEFLTYFQNEAQLEKSRLLSDRFSAERPKGSFSTLEIQRTEQGDSAMYLCAPGPSNTGELFFGEGSRLTVL.

The CDR3 nucleotides are TGTGCCAGCAGTCACTCCGGCGGGGGAATAGATACGCAGTATTTT. Translation: CASSHSGGGIDTQYF. The V gene is TRBV28, the J gene TRBJ2-3, with TRBD2 matching 7 bases. The trim removed 5 bases at V and 5 bases at J, leaving 10 bases unmatched. The CDR3 runs 15 residues. The germline V gene encodes CDR1 MDHEN and CDR2 SYDVKM.

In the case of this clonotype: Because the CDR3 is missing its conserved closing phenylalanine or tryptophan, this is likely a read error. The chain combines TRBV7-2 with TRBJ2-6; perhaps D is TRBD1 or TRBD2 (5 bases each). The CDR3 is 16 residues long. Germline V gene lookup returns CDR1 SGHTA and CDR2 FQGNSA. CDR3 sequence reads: CASSLVVDSGANGLTS. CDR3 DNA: TGTGCCAGCAGCTTAGTGGTGGACTCTGGGGCCAACGGCCTGACTTCC.

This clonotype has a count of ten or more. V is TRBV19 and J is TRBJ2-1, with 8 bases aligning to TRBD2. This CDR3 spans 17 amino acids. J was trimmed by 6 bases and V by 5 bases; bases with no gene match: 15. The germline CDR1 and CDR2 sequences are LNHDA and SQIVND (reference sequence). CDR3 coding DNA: TGTGCCAGTAGTCGGATGTTCAGCGGGAGTGGTCTCAATGAGCAGTTCTTC. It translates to CASSRMFSGSGLNEQFF.

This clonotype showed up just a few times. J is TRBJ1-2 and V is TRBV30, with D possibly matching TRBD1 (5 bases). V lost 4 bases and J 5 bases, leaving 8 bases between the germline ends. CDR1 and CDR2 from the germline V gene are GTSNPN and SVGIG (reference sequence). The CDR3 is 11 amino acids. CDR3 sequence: CAWTTAYGYTF. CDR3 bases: TGTGCCTGGACGACAGCGTATGGCTACACCTTC.

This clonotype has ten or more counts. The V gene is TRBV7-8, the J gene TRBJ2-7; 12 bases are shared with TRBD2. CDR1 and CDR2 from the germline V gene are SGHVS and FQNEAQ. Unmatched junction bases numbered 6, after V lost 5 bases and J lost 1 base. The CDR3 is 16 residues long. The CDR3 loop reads CASSQVGTSGSYEQYF. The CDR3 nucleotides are TGTGCCAGCAGCCAAGTTGGGACTAGCGGGTCCTACGAGCAGTACTTC.

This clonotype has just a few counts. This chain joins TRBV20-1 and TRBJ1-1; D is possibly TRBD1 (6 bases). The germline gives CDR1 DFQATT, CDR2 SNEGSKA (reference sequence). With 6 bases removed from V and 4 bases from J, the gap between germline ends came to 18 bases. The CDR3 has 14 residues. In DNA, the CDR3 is TGCAGTGCCCGACAAGCAGGGGATCTCACTGAAGCTTTCTTT. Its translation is CSARQAGDLTEAFF.

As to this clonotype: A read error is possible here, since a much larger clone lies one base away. The CDR3 nucleotides read TGTGCCAGCAGCACGGGGCGCCTGCTCGGCTATGGCTACACCTTC. This gives the protein CASSTGRLLGYGYTF. The chain links TRBV7-9 to TRBJ1-2; a possible D gene is TRBD1 (5 bases). This CDR3 has 15 residues. Germline V gene data show CDR1 as SEHNR and CDR2 as FQNEAQ (reference sequence). The germline V and J ends were trimmed by 5 bases and 4 bases, with 17 bases remaining between them.

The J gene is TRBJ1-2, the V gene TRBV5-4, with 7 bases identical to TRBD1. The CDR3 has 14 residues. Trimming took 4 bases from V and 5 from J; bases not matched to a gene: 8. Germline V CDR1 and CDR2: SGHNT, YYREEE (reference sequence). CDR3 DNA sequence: TGTGCCAGCAGCACCGGACAGGATGGGTATGGCTACACCTTC. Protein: CASSTGQDGYGYTF.

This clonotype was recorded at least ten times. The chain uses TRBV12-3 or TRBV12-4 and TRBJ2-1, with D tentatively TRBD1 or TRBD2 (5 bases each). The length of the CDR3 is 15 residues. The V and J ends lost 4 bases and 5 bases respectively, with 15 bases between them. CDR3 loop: CASSYSGMGHNEQFF. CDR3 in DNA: TGTGCCAGCAGTTACAGCGGTATGGGGCACAATGAGCAGTTCTTC.